Shown below are 31 T cell receptor beta chains from a single sample sequenced in a study of blood T cells in healthy people across ages. For the second PCR, which ran for roughly 7 to 11 cycles, a sample-barcoded 5' primer and a J-beta primer mix were used. TCRdb used MiXCR to reprocess the 5' RACE reads, holding one entry per CDR3 protein. In the table there are 1.5 million to 2 million distinct CDR3 sequences, 40% to 55% of which are singletons. The sequenced material came from blood. The receptors were sampled from a woman aged 40 to 50 in good health.

The rearrangement joins TRBV13 to TRBJ1-2; D gene unclear. CDR1 is PRHDT, CDR2 FYEKMQ, per germline (reference sequence). The CDR3 extends over 13 amino acids. Trimming pared 4 bases from V and 12 bases from J, leaving 18 bases between. The CDR3: CASSYQNRVVDTF. Written as DNA, the CDR3 is TGTGCCAGCAGCTATCAAAACAGAGTAGTTGACACCTTC.

The genes are TRBV20-1 and TRBJ2-5; D is possibly TRBD2 (5 bases). The CDR3 has 14 residues. V lost 6 bases and J 7 bases, leaving 21 bases between the germline ends. CDR1 is DFQATT, CDR2 SNEGSKA, per germline (reference sequence). The CDR3: CSATIEGPFGTQYF. Here the CDR3 DNA reads TGCAGTGCCACCATAGAGGGCCCATTTGGGACCCAGTACTTC.

In its sample, this clonotype was seen many times. The chain recombines TRBV7-9 with TRBJ2-7; perhaps D is TRBD1 or TRBD2 (5 bases each). The CDR3 has 12 residues. V was cut by 8 bases and J by 2 bases, with 10 bases left in between. Germline CDR1 SEHNR, CDR2 FQNEAQ (reference sequence). The CDR3 region is CASRDRTYEQYF. The CDR3 DNA follows: TGTGCCAGCCGGGACCGTACCTACGAGCAGTACTTC.

The chain recombines TRBV7-9 with TRBJ1-4; D is ambiguous. Per the germline V gene, CDR1 is SEHNR and CDR2 is FQNEAQ (reference sequence). Trimming removed 5 bases at V and 5 bases at J, with 12 bases between. The CDR3 consists of 14 residues. DNA for the CDR3: TGTGCCAGCAGCACGGGCCAGATGAATGAAAAACTGTTTTTT. Its translation is CASSTGQMNEKLFF.

The chain combines TRBV6-5 with TRBJ2-7; 8 nucleotides align to TRBD1. The DNA end is more similar to TRBJ2-5, so the J call may be wrong. The germline CDR1 and CDR2 sequences are MNHEY and SVGAGI. The CDR3 totals 16 residues. The CDR3 reads CASSELETGELETQYF. The CDR3 DNA reads as TGTGCCAGCAGTGAGCTCGAGACAGGGGAATTGGAGACCCAGTACTTC.

This sequence joins TRBV5-1 and TRBJ2-3; TRBD2 matches 8 bases. V was pared by 4 bases and J by 8 bases, with 12 bases of the junction left unmatched. The CDR3 has 15 residues. Per the germline V gene, CDR1 is SGHRS and CDR2 is YFSETQ. The DNA for the CDR3 is TGCGCCAGCAGCCGGGAGGGGCGGTCCATGGGTACGCAGTATTTT. It yields the protein CASSREGRSMGTQYF.

The chain couples TRBV20-1 to TRBJ2-1; D remains ambiguous. The V and J ends lost 1 base and 6 bases respectively, with 10 bases between them. The CDR3 extends over 13 amino acids. Per germline, CDR1 DFQATT and CDR2 SNEGSKA (reference sequence). The CDR3 DNA reads as TGCAGTGCTAGAGCAGACTCGCCCAATGAGCAGTTCTTC. It translates to CSARADSPNEQFF.

This chain joins TRBV27 and TRBJ2-4, with D unresolved. The V end lost 6 bases, the J end lost 1 base, and 13 bases lay between the germline ends. The CDR3 covers 15 residues. CDR1 is MNHEY and CDR2 is SMNVEV in the germline V gene (reference sequence). CDR3 coding DNA: TGTGCCAGCAGGGGGTGGGTCGCCGCCAAAAACATTCAGTACTTC. Translation: CASRGWVAAKNIQYF.

This chain links TRBV29-1 with TRBJ1-1; no clear D. The length of the CDR3 is 10 residues. From germline, CDR1 is SQVTM and CDR2 ANQGSEA. Trimming stripped 4 bases from V and 5 bases from J, with 5 bases between. The CDR3 DNA reads TGCAGCGTTGTCCTGACTGAAGCTTTCTTT. Amino acid sequence: CSVVLTEAFF.

The V gene is TRBV29-1, the J gene TRBJ2-7; 7 bases match TRBD2. The DNA end favors TRBJ2-5, so the J call may be wrong. The CDR3 contains 14 residues. Germline assignment: CDR1 SQVTM and CDR2 ANQGSEA. CDR3 in DNA: TGCAGCGTTGTTGTTCTGGGAGGGTGGGAGACCCAGTACTTC. Encoded protein: CSVVVLGGWETQYF.

J is TRBJ2-5 and V is TRBV15, with D perhaps matching TRBD1 (5 bases). Trimming took 1 base from V and 1 from J, leaving 10 bases between them. Germline V gene data show CDR1 as LNHNV and CDR2 as YYDKDF (reference sequence). CDR3 length: 15 residues. The CDR3 DNA sequence: TGTGCCACCAGCAGAGTTGACAGCCTCCAAGAGACCCAGTACTTC. Amino acid sequence: CATSRVDSLQETQYF.

The gene calls are TRBV6-1 and TRBJ2-1; 7 bases are a match to TRBD1. The CDR3 spans 12 residues. From germline, CDR1 is MNHNS and CDR2 SASEGT. J lost 4 bases, V lost 7 bases, and 1 base had no gene match. DNA for the CDR3: TGTGCCAGCAAACAGGGGTACAATGAGCAGTTCTTC. Translated: CASKQGYNEQFF.

This clonotype was recorded a few times. The V call is TRBV7-2, the J call TRBJ2-4; D may be TRBD1 (6 bases). Deletions cut 0 bases from V and 5 bases from J, with 8 bases between. The CDR3 is 14 residues long. Per the germline V gene, CDR1 is SGHTA and CDR2 is FQGNSA. CDR3 protein: CASSLAGGQNIQYF. The CDR3 DNA follows: TGTGCCAGCAGCTTAGCAGGGGGTCAAAACATTCAGTACTTC. Full variable domain (remainder filled in from reference TRBV7-2 and TRBJ2-4): GAGVSQSPSNKVTEKGKDVELRCDPISGHTALYWYRQSLGQGLEFLIYFQGNSAPDKSGLPSDRFSAERTGGSVSTLTIQRTQQEDSAVYLCASSLAGGQNIQYFGAGTRLSVL.

This clonotype was counted only a few times. The CDR3 here is CASGDLRDRVEQYF. DNA for the CDR3: TGTGCCAGCGGGGACTTACGTGACAGGGTCGAGCAGTACTTC. The chain couples TRBV28 to TRBJ2-7; the D gene is possibly TRBD1 (7 bases). V was trimmed by 8 bases and J by 6 bases, leaving 20 bases between them. The CDR3 spans 14 residues. Germline V gene sequence: CDR1 MDHEN, CDR2 SYDVKM.

This clonotype was counted between two and nine times. This rearrangement joins TRBV11-2 to TRBJ1-6; D remains ambiguous. CDR3 length: 14 residues. Looked up from germline, CDR1 is SGHAT and CDR2 is FQNNGV. Trimming removed 0 bases at V and 2 bases at J, with 2 bases between. The CDR3 is CASSLETYNSPLHF. CDR3 coding DNA: TGTGCCAGCAGCTTAGAGACCTATAATTCACCCCTCCACTTT.

The rearrangement links TRBV20-1 to TRBJ2-3; 7 nucleotides line up with TRBD2. Trimming at V came to 1 base and at J to 0 bases, leaving 10 bases not matched to a gene. This CDR3 is built from 17 residues. Per germline, CDR1 DFQATT and CDR2 SNEGSKA (reference sequence). The CDR3 DNA is TGCAGTGCTAGAGGTGGGAGGGCTCCTAGGAGCACAGATACGCAGTATTTT. Encoded protein: CSARGGRAPRSTDTQYF.

This clonotype was picked up one time. The V call is TRBV10-3, the J call TRBJ2-2; D possibly corresponds to TRBD1 (5 bases). This CDR3 is 13 amino acids long. The V gene lost 3 bases and the J gene lost 7 bases, with 9 bases spanning the gap. Germline CDR1 is ENHRY and CDR2 is SYGVKD. The CDR3 is CAISDRADGELFF. As DNA, the CDR3 is TGTGCCATCAGTGACAGGGCGGACGGGGAGCTGTTTTTT.

This clonotype was seen a few times. The chain has TRBV12-3 or TRBV12-4 and TRBJ2-5; perhaps TRBD2 as D (5 bases). The germline V and J ends were trimmed by 5 bases and 2 bases, with 12 bases remaining between them. CDR3 size: 14 residues. CDR3 residues: CASSPEIAQETQYF. CDR3 DNA sequence: TGTGCCAGCAGTCCTGAGATAGCGCAAGAGACCCAGTACTTC.

V and J are TRBV12-3 or TRBV12-4 and TRBJ2-7, with 11 bases identical to TRBD2. The CDR3 extends over 15 amino acids. Unmatched junction bases numbered 4, after V lost 6 bases and J lost 0 bases. The CDR3 DNA reads as TGTGCCAGCAGGGGCACTAGCGGGGGCTCCTACGAGCAGTACTTC. Protein: CASRGTSGGSYEQYF.

The chain is built from TRBV28 and TRBJ2-1; 9 positions agree with TRBD1. Judging by the DNA end, TRBJ2-7 fits better; the J call may be wrong. CDR1 MDHEN and CDR2 SYDVKM come from the germline V gene. The CDR3 length is 13 residues. The CDR3 loop reads CASSALGQGEQYF. In DNA form, the CDR3 reads TGTGCCAGCAGCGCACTGGGACAGGGCGAGCAGTACTTC.

The V gene is TRBV7-2, the J gene TRBJ1-6, with D perhaps TRBD1 (5 bases). CDR3 length equals 16 residues. Germline CDR1 SGHTA, CDR2 FQGNSA. The V end lost 4 bases, the J end lost 5 bases, and 15 bases lay between the germline ends. The CDR3 loop reads CASSSLGAPNNSPLHF. In nucleotides, the CDR3 is TGTGCCAGCAGCTCCCTCGGGGCACCGAATAATTCACCCCTCCACTTT. Based on the CDR3 plus reference TRBV7-2 and TRBJ1-6, the full variable domain is GAGVSQSPSNKVTEKGKDVELRCDPISGHTALYWYRQSLGQGLEFLIYFQGNSAPDKSGLPSDRFSAERTGGSVSTLTIQRTQQEDSAVYLCASSSLGAPNNSPLHFGNGTRLTVT.

This chain joins TRBV20-1 and TRBJ2-1, with 11 nucleotides matching TRBD2. The CDR3 runs 15 residues. V shed 2 bases and J 4 bases; nucleotides not matched to a gene: 4. Germline CDR1 is DFQATT and CDR2 is SNEGSKA (reference sequence). This CDR3 is CSARIAGGQYNEQFF. For the CDR3, the DNA is TGCAGTGCTAGAATAGCGGGGGGGCAATACAATGAGCAGTTCTTC.

With respect to this clonotype: Possible read error: a much larger clone is one base away. The chain joins TRBV28 to TRBJ2-3; D is perhaps TRBD1 (6 bases). Trimming left V 6 bases short and J 5 bases short, with 9 bases between. This CDR3 contains 12 residues. Germline-derived CDR1 and CDR2 are MDHEN and SYDVKM. This chain's CDR3 is CASSYRVDTQYF. Written as DNA, the CDR3 is TGTGCCAGCAGCTACAGGGTAGATACGCAGTATTTT.

V and J are TRBV2 and TRBJ2-1; D may be TRBD2 (6 bases). V was trimmed by 2 bases and J by 8 bases, leaving 16 bases between them. This CDR3 is 15 amino acids long. From germline, CDR1 is SNHLY and CDR2 FYNNEI. The CDR3 sequence is CASSEWRGHGDEQFF. Written as DNA, the CDR3 is TGTGCCAGCAGTGAATGGAGGGGCCACGGGGATGAGCAGTTCTTC.

A word on this clonotype: A much larger clone differs by one base, so this may be a read error. The chain recombines TRBV5-6 with TRBJ2-1; D is perhaps TRBD1 (6 bases). V was clipped by 2 bases and J by 8 bases, with 8 bases between them. This CDR3 is built from 12 residues. CDR1 is SGHDT and CDR2 is YYEEEE in the germline V gene. The CDR3 here is CASSFNRDEQFF. The CDR3 DNA reads as TGTGCCAGCAGCTTTAACAGGGATGAGCAGTTCTTC.

The V and J genes are TRBV20-1 and TRBJ1-4, with a tentative D call TRBD1 (5 bases). V gave up 0 bases and J gave up 4 bases, with 9 bases separating them. CDR1 and CDR2 (germline): DFQATT, SNEGSKA (reference sequence). The CDR3 is 14 residues long. CDR3 sequence: CSARDREGNEKLFF. CDR3 DNA: TGCAGTGCTAGAGACAGGGAGGGTAATGAAAAACTGTTTTTT.

The genes are TRBV3-1 and TRBJ2-1; weak D call: TRBD2 (6 bases). This CDR3 spans 12 amino acids. Trimming cost V 1 base and J 12 bases, with 10 bases left between them. Germline lookup yields CDR1 LGHDT and CDR2 YNNKEL (reference sequence). The CDR3 loop is CASSQGPGGQFF. CDR3 sequence (DNA): TGTGCCAGCAGCCAAGGCCCCGGGGGGCAGTTCTTC.

The chain carries TRBV4-1 and TRBJ1-4; no firm D call. Germline V lookup: CDR1 MGHRA, CDR2 YSYEKL. The CDR3 is 15 residues long. Trimming stripped 10 bases from V and 3 bases from J, with 18 bases between. CDR3 coding DNA: TGCGCCACAGCAGAAAGAGAACGGCCTAATGAAAAACTGTTTTTT. It is translated as CATAERERPNEKLFF.

This chain connects TRBV7-8 to TRBJ2-7; 11 bases line up with TRBD1. Losses at the gene ends were 5 bases for V and 3 bases for J; bases not matched to a gene: 6. Germline assignment: CDR1 SGHVS and CDR2 FQNEAQ. CDR3 length: 15 amino acids. The CDR3 here is CASSRGQGEDYEQYF. The DNA for the CDR3 is TGTGCCAGCAGCCGGGGACAGGGGGAGGACTACGAGCAGTACTTC.

The chain couples TRBV4-3 to TRBJ2-7; D not resolved. This CDR3 is 16 amino acids long. The V end was cut by 0 bases, the J end by 0 bases, with 12 bases between. Per the germline V gene, CDR1 is LGHNA and CDR2 is YSLEER. The CDR3 DNA sequence: TGCGCCAGCAGCCAAGATCAGACTGTGAGCTCCTACGAGCAGTACTTC. Its translation: CASSQDQTVSSYEQYF.

This clonotype was observed a few times. The rearrangement links TRBV20-1 to TRBJ2-3, with 11 bases matching TRBD2. V dropped 5 bases and J dropped 6; count of bases not matched to a gene: 7. Looked up from germline, CDR1 is DFQATT and CDR2 is SNEGSKA (reference sequence). This CDR3 region has 14 residues. CDR3 DNA sequence: TGCAGTGCTCGGCCGGGACTAGCGGTGGATACGCAGTATTTT. Translating gives CSARPGLAVDTQYF.